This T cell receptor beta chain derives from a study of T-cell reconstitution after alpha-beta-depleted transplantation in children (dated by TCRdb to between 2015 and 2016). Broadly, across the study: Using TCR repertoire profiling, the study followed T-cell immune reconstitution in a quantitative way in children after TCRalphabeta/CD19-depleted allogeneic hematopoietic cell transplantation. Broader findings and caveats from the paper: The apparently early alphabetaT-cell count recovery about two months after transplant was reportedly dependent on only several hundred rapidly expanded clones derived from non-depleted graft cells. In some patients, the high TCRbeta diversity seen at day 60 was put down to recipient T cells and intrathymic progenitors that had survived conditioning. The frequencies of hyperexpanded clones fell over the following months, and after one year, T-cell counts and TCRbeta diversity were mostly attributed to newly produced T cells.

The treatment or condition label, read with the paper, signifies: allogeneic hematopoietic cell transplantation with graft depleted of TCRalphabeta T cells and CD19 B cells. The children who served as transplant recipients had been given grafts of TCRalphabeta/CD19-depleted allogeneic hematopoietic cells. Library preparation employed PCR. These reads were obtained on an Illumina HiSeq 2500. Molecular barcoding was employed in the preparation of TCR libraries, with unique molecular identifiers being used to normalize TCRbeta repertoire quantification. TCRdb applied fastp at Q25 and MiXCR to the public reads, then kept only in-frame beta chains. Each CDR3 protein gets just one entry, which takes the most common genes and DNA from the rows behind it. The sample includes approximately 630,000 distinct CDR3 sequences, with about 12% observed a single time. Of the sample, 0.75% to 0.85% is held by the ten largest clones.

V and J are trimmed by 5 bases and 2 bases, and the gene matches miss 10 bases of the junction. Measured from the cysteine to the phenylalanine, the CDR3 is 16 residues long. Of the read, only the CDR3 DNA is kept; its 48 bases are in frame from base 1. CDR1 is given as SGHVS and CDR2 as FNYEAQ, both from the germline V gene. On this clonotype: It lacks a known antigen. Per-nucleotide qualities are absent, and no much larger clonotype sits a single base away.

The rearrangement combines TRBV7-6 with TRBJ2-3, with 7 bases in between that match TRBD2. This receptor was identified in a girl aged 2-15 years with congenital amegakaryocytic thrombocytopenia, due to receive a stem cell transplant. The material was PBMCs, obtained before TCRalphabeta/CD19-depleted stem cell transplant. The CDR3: CASSALLGGPTDTQYF. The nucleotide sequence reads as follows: TGTGCCAGCAGCGCCCTTTTGGGAGGGCCCACAGATACGCAGTATTTT.